This T cell receptor (beta chain) was recorded in a study of cytomegalovirus exposure and HLA in healthy donors. Study-level results: Immune exposure information available was restricted to CMV serostatus.

It was with 60 Vbeta and 13 Jbeta primers that the PCR ran. The data were produced by immunoSEQ multiplex PCR, yet TCRdb's version contains in-frame clones alone and is incomplete. Among about 200,000 clones listed, roughly 78% were seen once. With regard to this clone: The antigen remains undetermined.

V lost 5 bases and J lost 6, with 17 bases in between. Germline V gene data show CDR1 as MNHEY and CDR2 as SMNVEV (reference sequence). The CDR3 has 14 amino acids. This clonotype originated in a woman in her 30s in good health and CMV-seropositive. V gene TRBV27 combines with J gene TRBJ2-7, with D possibly matching TRBD1 (6 bases). Material for sequencing was PBMCs. The CDR3 loop is CASSLTPTGSEQYF. The CDR3 nucleotides read TGTGCCAGCAGTCTCACCCCAACAGGGTCCGAGCAGTACTTC.